Presented here are 13 T cell receptor beta chains from one specimen sequenced in a study of blood T cell repertoires in COVID-19. Sequenced by immunoSEQ multiplex PCR; TCRdb stores in-frame clones only, minus some. The top ten hold less than 25% of the sample, which has around 180,000 clones, less than 90% seen once. Input material: peripheral blood. Receptors originate from a man between 70 and 80 years old with active or convalescent COVID-19.

The chain carries TRBV6-6 and TRBJ1-5; TRBD1 aligns across 7 bases. The CDR3 runs 15 residues. Unmatched junction bases numbered 9, after V lost 5 bases and J lost 5 bases. Germline lookup yields CDR1 MNHNY and CDR2 SVGAGI (reference sequence). The CDR3 protein is CASSSRQGVDQPQHF. CDR3 nucleotide sequence: TGTGCCAGCAGTAGCAGGCAGGGGGTGGATCAGCCCCAGCATTTT.

This chain links TRBV6-4 with TRBJ1-1, with D possibly TRBD1 on 5 matching bases. From germline, CDR1 is MRHNA and CDR2 SNTAGT. V was pared by 7 bases and J by 1 base, with 13 bases between. The CDR3 runs 14 residues. CDR3 sequence: CASTTRAANTEAFF. The CDR3 nucleotides read TGTGCCAGCACCACCAGGGCGGCGAACACTGAAGCTTTCTTT.

V gene TRBV11-2 combines with J gene TRBJ1-6, with D possibly TRBD1 on 5 matching bases. The V gene lost 5 bases and the J gene lost 1 base, with 12 bases spanning the gap. The CDR3 totals 16 residues. Germline V gene data show CDR1 as SGHAT and CDR2 as FQNNGV. The DNA for the CDR3 is TGTGCCAGCAGCGACCAAGGGGTTTCCTATAATTCACCCCTCCACTTT. It translates to CASSDQGVSYNSPLHF.

The chain joins TRBV7-9 to TRBJ2-7; D call uncertain. Germline lookup yields CDR1 SEHNR and CDR2 FQNEAQ (reference sequence). Trimming took off 7 bases at V and 3 bases at J, with 7 bases between the two ends. This CDR3 contains 11 residues. The CDR3 DNA sequence: TGTGCCAGCACCTCACTCTACGAGCAGTACTTC. Protein product: CASTSLYEQYF. Full variable domain (remainder filled in from reference TRBV7-9 and TRBJ2-7): DTGVSQNPRHKITKRGQNVTFRCDPISEHNRLYWYRQTLGQGPEFLTYFQNEAQLEKSRLLSDRFSAERPKGSFSTLEIQRTEQGDSAMYLCASTSLYEQYFGPGTRLTVT.

This chain connects TRBV4-3 to TRBJ1-2; D gene unclear. In germline, CDR1 is LGHNA, CDR2 YSLEER. V was trimmed by 1 base and J by 7 bases, leaving 19 bases between them. This CDR3 contains 16 residues. The CDR3 DNA reads as TGCGCCAGCAGCCAAGCTACAGAAGCATCTCTTGTTGGCTACACCTTC. Translating it yields CASSQATEASLVGYTF.

The rearrangement links TRBV27 to TRBJ2-1; 11 nucleotides line up with TRBD2. The CDR3 sequence is 18 residues long. J gave up 7 bases and V 4 bases, and 15 bases lay outside the gene matches. Germline CDR1 MNHEY, CDR2 SMNVEV (reference sequence). CDR3 DNA: TGTGCCAGCAGTTGGCTAGCGGGAGGAGGGGGGGATGGGAATGAGCAGTTCTTC. Protein sequence: CASSWLAGGGGDGNEQFF.

The chain uses TRBV19 and TRBJ2-1; 9 positions agree with TRBD1. The CDR3 sequence is 17 residues long. Germline values: CDR1 LNHDA, CDR2 SQIVND (reference sequence). The V gene end was trimmed by 3 bases and the J gene end by 8 bases; junction bases not matched to a gene: 14. The DNA of the CDR3 is TGTGCCAGTAGTATTCCCTACCGACAGGGGGGGGTTGATGAGCAGTTCTTC. Its protein product is CASSIPYRQGGVDEQFF.

The V and J genes are TRBV14 and TRBJ2-3; 9 nucleotides match TRBD2. V shed 5 bases, J shed 2 bases, and the junction held 11 bases outside the gene matches. The CDR3 has 17 residues. Germline V lookup: CDR1 SGHDN, CDR2 FVKESK. CDR3 sequence: CASSSRVLAGPTDTQYF. DNA for the CDR3: TGTGCCAGCAGCTCAAGAGTGCTAGCGGGGCCCACAGATACGCAGTATTTT.

The chain couples TRBV28 to TRBJ2-4, with 8 bases fitting TRBD1. The CDR3 extends over 15 amino acids. Per germline, CDR1 MDHEN and CDR2 SYDVKM. The trim removed 2 bases at V and 1 base at J, leaving 1 base unmatched. Written as DNA, the CDR3 is TGTGCCAGCAGTTTACAGGGGGCTGCCAAAAACATTCAGTACTTC. It is translated as CASSLQGAAKNIQYF.

Only one count was recorded for this clone. V is TRBV10-2 and J is TRBJ1-2; D possibly corresponds to TRBD1 (6 bases). CDR3 length: 13 amino acids. Trimming cost V 7 bases and J 8 bases, with 17 bases left between them. The V gene's germline CDR1 is WSHSY and CDR2 SAAADI. The CDR3, as DNA: TGCGCCAGCAAGTCGGACAGCCAAGGCGGCTACACCTTC. Its translation: CASKSDSQGGYTF.

J is TRBJ1-2 and V is TRBV6-6; the match to TRBD1 covers 9 bases. V shed 6 bases and J 6 bases; nucleotides not matched to a gene: 11. The CDR3 spans 15 residues. Germline V gene lookup returns CDR1 MNHNY and CDR2 SVGAGI (reference sequence). CDR3 sequence (DNA): TGTGCCAGCAGGGGGGGGACAGGGTATCATCATGGCTACACCTTC. This translates into CASRGGTGYHHGYTF.

The rearrangement uses TRBV23-1 and TRBJ1-2; D is ambiguous. TRBV23-1 is an ORF; its function is uncertain. Trimming shortened V by 0 bases and J by 8 bases, and 22 bases separated the two germline ends. This CDR3 spans 17 amino acids. For the CDR3, the DNA is TGCGCCAGCAGTCAATCGTGGCGGATAAGGCTCGGGGAAGGCTACACCTTC. This codes for CASSQSWRIRLGEGYTF.

This rearrangement joins TRBV15 to TRBJ1-6; 8 bases map to TRBD1. J gave up 6 bases and V 8 bases, and 6 bases lay outside the gene matches. CDR3 length: 14 residues. Germline lookup yields CDR1 LNHNV and CDR2 YYDKDF (reference sequence). The CDR3 region has the DNA TGTGCCACCCAGAGGGACAGGCCTAATTCACCCCTCCACTTT. This encodes CATQRDRPNSPLHF.